This T cell receptor (beta chain) was obtained from a study of molecular identifiers for immune sequencing clone quantification. Previously described methods with listed TCR primers produced the bulk TCR libraries. TCRdb itself ran the PCR reads through MiXCR, one entry per CDR3 protein. The data hold roughly 93,000 distinct CDR3 sequences, with under 20% observed a single time. The CDR3 consists of 13 residues. The V end was cut by 6 bases, the J end by 6 bases, with 13 bases between. From germline, CDR1 is ENHRY and CDR2 SYGVKD. This clonotype appeared many times. V and J are TRBV10-3 and TRBJ2-3; tentatively, D is TRBD2 (5 bases). This clonotype originated in a human donor in good health. Some libraries in this study had Jurkat cell RNA spiked in. The specimen was naive CD8+ T cells from blood, with Jurkat cell RNA spiked in. Subset meaning: FACS-sorted CD8+CD4-CCR7+CD45RA+ naive T cells. The CDR3 protein is CAISSPGIDTQYF. CDR3 DNA sequence: TGTGCCATCAGCTCACCCGGGATTGATACGCAGTATTTT.